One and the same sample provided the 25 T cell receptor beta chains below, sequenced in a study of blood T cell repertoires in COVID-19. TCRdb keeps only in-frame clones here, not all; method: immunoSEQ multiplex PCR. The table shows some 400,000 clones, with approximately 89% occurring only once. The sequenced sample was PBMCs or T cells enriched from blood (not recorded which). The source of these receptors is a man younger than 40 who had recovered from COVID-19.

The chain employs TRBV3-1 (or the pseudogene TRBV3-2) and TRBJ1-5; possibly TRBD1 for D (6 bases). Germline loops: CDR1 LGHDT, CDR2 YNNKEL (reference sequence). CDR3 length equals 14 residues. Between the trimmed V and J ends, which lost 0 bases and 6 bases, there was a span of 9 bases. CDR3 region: CASSQEQGGQPQHF. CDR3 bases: TGTGCCAGCAGCCAAGAACAGGGCGGTCAGCCCCAGCATTTT.

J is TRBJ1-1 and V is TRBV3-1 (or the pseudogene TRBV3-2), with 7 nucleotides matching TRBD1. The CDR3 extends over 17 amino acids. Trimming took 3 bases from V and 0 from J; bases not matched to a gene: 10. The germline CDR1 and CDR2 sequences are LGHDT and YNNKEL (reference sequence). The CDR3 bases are TGTGCCAGCAGCCAGCGGGACAGCGCGAGGTTGAACACTGAAGCTTTCTTT. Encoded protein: CASSQRDSARLNTEAFF.

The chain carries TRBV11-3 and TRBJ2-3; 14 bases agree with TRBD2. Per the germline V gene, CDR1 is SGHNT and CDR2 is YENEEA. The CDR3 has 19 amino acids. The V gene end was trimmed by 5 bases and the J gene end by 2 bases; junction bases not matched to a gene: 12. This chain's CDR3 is CASSPGLAGGEIYTDTQYF. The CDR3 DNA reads TGTGCCAGCAGCCCCGGACTAGCGGGGGGCGAGATTTACACAGATACGCAGTATTTT.

In nucleotides, the CDR3 is TGTGCCAGCAGCTTCAAACGGGACTATGGCTACACCTTC. Protein product: CASSFKRDYGYTF. The rearrangement links TRBV7-8 to TRBJ1-2; D uncertain. V lost 3 bases and J 3 bases, leaving 8 bases between the germline ends. In germline, CDR1 is SGHVS, CDR2 FQNEAQ. The CDR3 covers 13 residues. Filled out from reference TRBV7-8 and TRBJ1-2, the complete variable domain reads GAGVSQSPRYKVAKRGQDVALRCDPISGHVSLFWYQQALGQGPEFLTYFQNEAQLDKSGLPSDRFFAERPEGSVSTLKIQRTQQEDSAVYLCASSFKRDYGYTFGSGTRLTVV.

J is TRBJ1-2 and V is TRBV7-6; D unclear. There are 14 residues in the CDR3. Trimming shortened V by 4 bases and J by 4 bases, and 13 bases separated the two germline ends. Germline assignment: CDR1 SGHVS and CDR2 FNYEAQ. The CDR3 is CASSSREGLYGYTF. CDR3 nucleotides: TGTGCCAGCAGCTCGAGGGAGGGCCTCTATGGCTACACCTTC.

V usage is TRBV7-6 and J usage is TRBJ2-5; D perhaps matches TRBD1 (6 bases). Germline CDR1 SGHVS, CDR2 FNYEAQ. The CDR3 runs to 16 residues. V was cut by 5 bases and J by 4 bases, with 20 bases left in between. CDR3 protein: CASSLGTIRLGETQYF. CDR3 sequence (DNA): TGTGCCAGCAGCCTGGGGACAATCCGTTTGGGAGAGACCCAGTACTTC.

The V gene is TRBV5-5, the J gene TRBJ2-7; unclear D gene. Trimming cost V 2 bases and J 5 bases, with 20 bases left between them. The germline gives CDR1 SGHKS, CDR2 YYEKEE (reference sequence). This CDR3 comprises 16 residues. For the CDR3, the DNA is TGTGCCAGCAGCTTTGCCCCGACCGAGACCGGAGACGAGCAGTACTTC. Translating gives CASSFAPTETGDEQYF.

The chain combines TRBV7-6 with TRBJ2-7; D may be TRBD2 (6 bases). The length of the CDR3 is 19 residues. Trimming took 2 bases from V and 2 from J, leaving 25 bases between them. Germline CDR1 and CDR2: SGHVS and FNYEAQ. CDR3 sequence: CASSLKSEYGTDFTYEQYF. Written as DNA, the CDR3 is TGTGCCAGCAGCTTAAAATCTGAGTATGGGACTGATTTCACCTACGAGCAGTACTTC. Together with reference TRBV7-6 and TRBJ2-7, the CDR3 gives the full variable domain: GAGVSQSPRYKVTKRGQDVALRCDPISGHVSLYWYRQALGQGPEFLTYFNYEAQQDKSGLPNDRFSAERPEGSISTLTIQRTEQRDSAMYRCASSLKSEYGTDFTYEQYFGPGTRLTVT.

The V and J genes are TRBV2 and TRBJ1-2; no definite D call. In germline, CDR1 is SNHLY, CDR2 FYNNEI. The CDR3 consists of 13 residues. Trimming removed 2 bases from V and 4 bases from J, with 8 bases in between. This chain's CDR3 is CASSERGPYGYTF. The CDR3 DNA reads TGTGCCAGCAGTGAAAGAGGGCCCTATGGCTACACCTTC. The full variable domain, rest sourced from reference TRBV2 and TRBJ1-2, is EPEVTQTPSHQVTQMGQEVILRCVPISNHLYFYWYRQILGQKVEFLVSFYNNEISEKSEIFDDQFSVERPDGSNFTLKIRSTKLEDSAMYFCASSERGPYGYTFGSGTRLTVV.

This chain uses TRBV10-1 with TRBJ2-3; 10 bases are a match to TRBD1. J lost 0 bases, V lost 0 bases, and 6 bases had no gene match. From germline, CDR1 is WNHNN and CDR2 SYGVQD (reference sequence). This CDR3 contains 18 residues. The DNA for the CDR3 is TGCGCCAGCAGTGAGTCATTCTGGACAGGGGGTAGCACAGATACGCAGTATTTT. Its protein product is CASSESFWTGGSTDTQYF.

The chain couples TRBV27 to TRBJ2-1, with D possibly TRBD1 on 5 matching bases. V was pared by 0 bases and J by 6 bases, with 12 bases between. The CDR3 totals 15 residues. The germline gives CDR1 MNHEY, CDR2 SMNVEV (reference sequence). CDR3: CASSLSPTDLNEQFF. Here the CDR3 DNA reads TGTGCCAGCAGTTTATCCCCGACAGACCTCAATGAGCAGTTCTTC.

CDR3 region: CASSFQGRTQYF. The CDR3, as DNA: TGTGCCAGCAGTTTTCAGGGAAGGACGCAGTATTTT. This chain connects TRBV6-5 to TRBJ2-3; weak D call: TRBD1 (5 bases). The V end lost 4 bases, the J end lost 9 bases, and 11 bases lay between the germline ends. This CDR3 contains 12 residues. Per germline, CDR1 MNHEY and CDR2 SVGAGI.

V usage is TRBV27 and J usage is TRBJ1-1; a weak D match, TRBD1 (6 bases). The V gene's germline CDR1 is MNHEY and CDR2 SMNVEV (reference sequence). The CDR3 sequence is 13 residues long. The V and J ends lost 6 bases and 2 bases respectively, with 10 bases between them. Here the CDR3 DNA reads TGTGCCAGCAGCATCAGGGGAAACACTGAAGCTTTCTTT. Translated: CASSIRGNTEAFF.

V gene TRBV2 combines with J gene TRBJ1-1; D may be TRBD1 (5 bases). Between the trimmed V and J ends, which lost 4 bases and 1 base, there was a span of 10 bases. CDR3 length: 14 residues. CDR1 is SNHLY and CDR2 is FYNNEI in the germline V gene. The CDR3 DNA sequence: TGTGCCAGCAGTGTCGACGGACAGAACACTGAAGCTTTCTTT. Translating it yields CASSVDGQNTEAFF.

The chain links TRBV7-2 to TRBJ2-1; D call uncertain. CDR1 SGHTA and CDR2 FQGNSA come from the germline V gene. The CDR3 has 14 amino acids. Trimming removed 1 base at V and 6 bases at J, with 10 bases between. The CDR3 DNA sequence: TGTGCCAGCAGCTTAGTGGCAACCCCCAATGAGCAGTTCTTC. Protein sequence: CASSLVATPNEQFF.

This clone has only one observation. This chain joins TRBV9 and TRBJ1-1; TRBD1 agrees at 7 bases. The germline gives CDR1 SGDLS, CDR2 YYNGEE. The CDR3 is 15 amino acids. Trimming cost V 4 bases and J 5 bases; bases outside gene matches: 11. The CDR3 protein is CASSFFSTGKTEAFF. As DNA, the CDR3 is TGTGCCAGCAGCTTCTTCTCGACAGGGAAGACTGAAGCTTTCTTT.

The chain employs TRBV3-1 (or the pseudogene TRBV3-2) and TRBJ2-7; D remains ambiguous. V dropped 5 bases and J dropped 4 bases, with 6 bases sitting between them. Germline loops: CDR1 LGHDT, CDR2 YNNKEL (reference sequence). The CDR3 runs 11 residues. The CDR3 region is CASSFQYEQYF. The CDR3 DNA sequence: TGTGCCAGCAGCTTTCAATACGAGCAGTACTTC.

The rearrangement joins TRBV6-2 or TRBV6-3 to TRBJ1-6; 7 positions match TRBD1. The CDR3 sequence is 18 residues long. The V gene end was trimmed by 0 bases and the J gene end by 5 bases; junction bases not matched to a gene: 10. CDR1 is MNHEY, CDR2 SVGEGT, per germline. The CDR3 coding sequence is TGTGCCAGCAGTTACTCGAAACGAGGGACAGACCATAATTCACCCCTCCACTTT. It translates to CASSYSKRGTDHNSPLHF.

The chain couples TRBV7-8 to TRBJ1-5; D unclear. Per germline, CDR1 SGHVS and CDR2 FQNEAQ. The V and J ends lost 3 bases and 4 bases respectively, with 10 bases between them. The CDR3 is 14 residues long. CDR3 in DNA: TGTGCCAGCAGCTTCTATTCGGGAAATCAGCCCCAGCATTTT. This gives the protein CASSFYSGNQPQHF.

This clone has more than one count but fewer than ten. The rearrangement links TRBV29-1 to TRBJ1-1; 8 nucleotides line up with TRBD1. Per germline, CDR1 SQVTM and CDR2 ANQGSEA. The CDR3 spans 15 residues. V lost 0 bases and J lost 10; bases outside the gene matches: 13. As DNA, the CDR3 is TGCAGCGTTGAAGACCCAGGGGGCGGCCGACCGGGAGCTTTCTTT. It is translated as CSVEDPGGGRPGAFF.

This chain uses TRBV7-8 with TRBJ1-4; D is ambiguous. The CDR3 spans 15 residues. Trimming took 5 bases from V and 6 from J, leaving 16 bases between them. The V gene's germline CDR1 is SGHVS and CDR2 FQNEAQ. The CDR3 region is CASSPTDGVDEKLFF. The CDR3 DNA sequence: TGTGCCAGCAGCCCTACGGACGGGGTGGATGAAAAACTGTTTTTT.

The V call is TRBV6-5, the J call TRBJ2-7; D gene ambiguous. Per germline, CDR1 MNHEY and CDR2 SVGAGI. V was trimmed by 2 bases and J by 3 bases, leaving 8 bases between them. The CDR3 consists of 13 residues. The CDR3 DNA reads TGTGCCAGCAGTTACGGGCAGATCTACGAGCAGTACTTC. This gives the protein CASSYGQIYEQYF.

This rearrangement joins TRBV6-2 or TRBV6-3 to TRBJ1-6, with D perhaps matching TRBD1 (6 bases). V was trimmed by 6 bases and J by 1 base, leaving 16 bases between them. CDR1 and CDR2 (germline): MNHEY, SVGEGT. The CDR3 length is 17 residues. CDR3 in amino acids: CASSPTQGRSYNSPLHF. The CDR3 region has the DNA TGTGCCAGCAGCCCTACACAGGGTAGATCCTATAATTCACCCCTCCACTTT.

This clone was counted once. The CDR3 loop is CASSVVGQGANEQFF. The CDR3 DNA is TGTGCCAGCAGCGTAGTAGGACAGGGTGCCAATGAGCAGTTCTTC. This chain joins TRBV9 and TRBJ2-1, with TRBD1 matching 8 bases. V lost 0 bases and J lost 6; bases outside the gene matches: 5. Germline loops: CDR1 SGDLS, CDR2 YYNGEE. CDR3 length equals 15 residues.

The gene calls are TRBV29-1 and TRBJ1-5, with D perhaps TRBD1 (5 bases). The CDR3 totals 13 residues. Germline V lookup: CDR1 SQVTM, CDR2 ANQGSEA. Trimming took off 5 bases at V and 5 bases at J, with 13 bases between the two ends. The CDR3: CSVRNRIDQPQHF. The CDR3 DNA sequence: TGCAGCGTTCGTAACAGGATTGATCAGCCCCAGCATTTT.